Following are 19 T cell receptor beta chains from one sample sequenced in a study of T cells in Graves' hyperthyroidism and ophthalmopathy. TCR beta CDR3 regions were amplified from RNA. During a first-round RT-PCR of the TCR CDR3, the HTBI primer set was used. TCRdb re-derived calls from the multiplex PCR reads in MiXCR, one entry per CDR3 protein. The sample contains under 400,000 distinct CDR3 sequences, 14% of which appear only once. Source material: blood. The receptors stem from a woman aged 55-70 years with Graves' hyperthyroidism.

This clonotype was picked up a small number of times. The rearrangement joins TRBV20-1 to TRBJ2-7, with D possibly TRBD1 on 6 matching bases. CDR3 length: 13 amino acids. Germline CDR1 and CDR2: DFQATT and SNEGSKA (reference sequence). The germline V and J ends were trimmed by 4 bases and 4 bases, with 14 bases remaining between them. CDR3 DNA sequence: TGCAGTGCTAAGCAGGGGATTAGTTACGAGCAGTACTTC. Protein: CSAKQGISYEQYF.

V is TRBV5-6 and J is TRBJ2-1; 8 bases agree with TRBD2. CDR3 length equals 16 residues. The germline V gene encodes CDR1 SGHDT and CDR2 YYEEEE. V shed 0 bases, J shed 7 bases, and the junction held 9 bases outside the gene matches. CDR3 nucleotide sequence: TGTGCCAGCAGCTTGGGGACGGGAGGGCCTCATAATGAGCAGTTCTTC. Amino acids: CASSLGTGGPHNEQFF.

This clonotype was counted ten times or more. This chain links TRBV2 with TRBJ1-1; TRBD1 agrees at 7 bases. Looked up from germline, CDR1 is SNHLY and CDR2 is FYNNEI. This CDR3 has 14 amino acids. After removal of 6 bases from V and 1 base from J, the junction contained 5 bases not matched to a gene. The CDR3, as DNA: TGTGCCAGCAGCCAGACAGGGAGGAACACTGAAGCTTTCTTT. Its protein product is CASSQTGRNTEAFF.

J is TRBJ2-1 and V is TRBV28; 11 positions agree with TRBD1. V was pared by 6 bases and J by 4 bases, with 11 bases of the junction left unmatched. CDR1 MDHEN and CDR2 SYDVKM come from the germline V gene. The CDR3 has 17 amino acids. The CDR3 loop is CASSPLRDRGLYNEQFF. The CDR3 region has the DNA TGTGCCAGCAGCCCCTTAAGGGACAGGGGGTTATACAATGAGCAGTTCTTC.

The chain uses TRBV29-1 and TRBJ2-5; TRBD1 matches at 7 bases. CDR1 is SQVTM and CDR2 is ANQGSEA in the germline V gene. The CDR3 consists of 13 residues. The V gene end was trimmed by 6 bases and the J gene end by 2 bases; junction bases not matched to a gene: 6. CDR3 amino acids: CSVAGTDQETQYF. The CDR3 DNA reads as TGCAGCGTGGCCGGGACAGATCAAGAGACCCAGTACTTC.

This clonotype was picked up many times. The chain employs TRBV19 and TRBJ2-7, with 8 bases lining up with TRBD2. The CDR3 sequence is 16 residues long. CDR1 is LNHDA, CDR2 SQIVND, per germline (reference sequence). Losses at the gene ends were 6 bases for V and 3 bases for J; bases not matched to a gene: 13. DNA for the CDR3: TGTGCCAGTAGACCCCCACCGGGAGGGCACGACTACGAGCAGTACTTC. Protein: CASRPPPGGHDYEQYF.

This clonotype was counted many times. The chain is built from TRBV5-1 and TRBJ2-7, with TRBD1 identical over 9 bases. CDR3 length: 14 residues. CDR1 and CDR2 (germline): SGHRS, YFSETQ. The V segment lost 3 bases and the J segment 2 bases; nucleotides outside the gene matches: 3. CDR3 DNA sequence: TGCGCCAGCAGCTGGGGGACAGGGACCTACGAGCAGTACTTC. Residues: CASSWGTGTYEQYF.

The chain joins TRBV2 to TRBJ2-3, with 10 bases fitting TRBD2. The CDR3 consists of 14 residues. Trimming removed 8 bases from V and 4 bases from J; junction bases left unmatched: 6. In germline, CDR1 is SNHLY, CDR2 FYNNEI. The CDR3 reads CASRASGRSDTQYF. CDR3 bases: TGTGCCAGCCGCGCTAGCGGGAGATCAGATACGCAGTATTTT.

The table lists this clonotype with many counts. The J gene is TRBJ2-1, the V gene TRBV9; 7 nucleotides align to TRBD2. CDR3 size: 15 residues. V lost 0 bases and J lost 7; bases outside the gene matches: 7. Germline V CDR1 and CDR2: SGDLS, YYNGEE. This CDR3 is CASSVGLAAGNEQFF. The CDR3 nucleotides are TGTGCCAGCAGCGTAGGTCTAGCGGCAGGGAATGAGCAGTTCTTC.

This clonotype was seen a handful of times. The CDR3 DNA sequence: TGTGCCAGCAGCCTCCCGACAGGGGCTGGAAACACCATATATTTT. Its translation: CASSLPTGAGNTIYF. The chain links TRBV7-9 to TRBJ1-3; 8 nucleotides align to TRBD1. In germline, CDR1 is SEHNR, CDR2 FQNEAQ (reference sequence). The CDR3 length is 15 residues. J was trimmed by 2 bases and V by 5 bases; bases with no gene match: 5.

This clonotype was found a few times. The rearrangement uses TRBV5-8 and TRBJ2-2; weak D call: TRBD2 (7 bases). The CDR3 is 15 residues long. CDR1 and CDR2 from the germline V gene are SGHTS and YDEGEE. Trimming shortened V by 2 bases and J by 4 bases, and 12 bases separated the two germline ends. CDR3 protein: CASSFTGRVTGELFF. For the CDR3, the DNA is TGTGCCAGCAGCTTTACAGGGAGGGTCACCGGGGAGCTGTTTTTT.

The chain couples TRBV3-1 to TRBJ1-4; D gene unclear. Germline lookup yields CDR1 LGHDT and CDR2 YNNKEL (reference sequence). The CDR3 is made up of 14 amino acids. V dropped 0 bases and J dropped 8 bases, with 10 bases sitting between them. The CDR3 sequence is CASSQDFDGEKLFF. CDR3 sequence (DNA): TGTGCCAGCAGCCAAGATTTCGACGGAGAAAAACTGTTTTTT.

The V and J genes are TRBV27 and TRBJ2-2, with 7 bases lining up with TRBD2. The CDR3 runs 16 residues. V lost 3 bases, J lost 11 bases, and 15 bases stayed unmatched. CDR1 and CDR2 (germline): MNHEY, SMNVEV (reference sequence). In nucleotides, the CDR3 is TGTGCCAGCAGTTTTTCCGCGATGGGGGGGAGTCTTGAGCTGTTTTTT. It encodes CASSFSAMGGSLELFF.

A few counts support this clonotype. The chain employs TRBV19 and TRBJ1-5, with 8 bases lining up with TRBD1. The CDR3 loop spans 17 amino acids. Germline V lookup: CDR1 LNHDA, CDR2 SQIVND (reference sequence). V lost 2 bases and J lost 4; bases outside the gene matches: 10. The CDR3 protein is CASSIKFGGTGNQPQHF. As DNA, the CDR3 is TGTGCCAGTAGTATAAAATTTGGTGGGACAGGAAATCAGCCCCAGCATTTT.

In the case of this clonotype: This may arise from a read error, as a much more abundant clone is one base away. The genes are TRBV24-1 and TRBJ2-1; 11 positions agree with TRBD2. The germline V gene encodes CDR1 KGHDR and CDR2 SFDVKD. The CDR3 is made up of 15 amino acids. The chain's CDR3 is CATSDILAGGNELFF. For the CDR3, the DNA is TGTGCCACCAGTGATATTCTAGCGGGAGGCAATGAGCTGTTCTTC.

The V gene is TRBV7-8, the J gene TRBJ1-5; 9 bases map to TRBD1. V dropped 3 bases and J dropped 6; count of bases not matched to a gene: 6. The length of the CDR3 is 15 residues. Germline V lookup: CDR1 SGHVS, CDR2 FQNEAQ. The CDR3 DNA is TGTGCCAGCAGCTTGAACAGGGGGCCGAGTCAGCCCCAGCATTTT. Protein: CASSLNRGPSQPQHF.

This clonotype has a count of ten or more. V gene TRBV6-1 combines with J gene TRBJ2-3, with a weak D call TRBD1 (7 bases). Trimming stripped 10 bases from V and 6 bases from J, with 20 bases between. This CDR3 has 14 amino acids. CDR1 and CDR2 from the germline V gene are MNHNS and SASEGT. The CDR3 here is CAIQGDFRSDTQYF. CDR3 DNA sequence: TGTGCCATTCAGGGGGACTTCCGTAGCGATACGCAGTATTTT.

This clonotype was counted many times. The junction departs from germline at one end; a sequencing error may be responsible. This sequence joins TRBV5-1 and TRBJ2-7, with a tentative D call TRBD1 (6 bases). There are 13 residues in the CDR3. CDR1 and CDR2 from the germline V gene are SGHRS and YFSETQ. The CDR3 region is CASSLGQSYEQYF. CDR3 in DNA: TGTGCCAGCAGTCTCGGACAGTCCTACGAGCAGTACTTC.

V is TRBV7-2 and J is TRBJ2-3, with D possibly TRBD2 on 7 matching bases. The germline V gene encodes CDR1 SGHTA and CDR2 FQGNSA. V was shortened by 11 bases and J by 7 bases, with 31 bases between the two germline ends. The CDR3 totals 17 residues. In DNA form, the CDR3 reads TGTGCCTCCGGATCCAAGGCTGGGGGGGCCACTAGTAATACGCAGTATTTT. It translates to CASGSKAGGATSNTQYF.